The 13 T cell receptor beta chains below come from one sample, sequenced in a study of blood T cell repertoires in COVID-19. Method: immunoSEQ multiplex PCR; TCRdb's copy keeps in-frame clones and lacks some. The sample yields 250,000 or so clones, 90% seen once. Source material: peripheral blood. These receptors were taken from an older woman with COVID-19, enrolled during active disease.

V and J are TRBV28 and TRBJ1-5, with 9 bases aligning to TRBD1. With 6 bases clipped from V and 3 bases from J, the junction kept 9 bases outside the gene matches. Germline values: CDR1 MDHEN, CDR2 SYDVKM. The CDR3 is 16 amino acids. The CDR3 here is CASSIQGAQDNQPQHF. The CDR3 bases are TGTGCCAGCAGCATACAGGGGGCGCAGGACAATCAGCCCCAGCATTTT.

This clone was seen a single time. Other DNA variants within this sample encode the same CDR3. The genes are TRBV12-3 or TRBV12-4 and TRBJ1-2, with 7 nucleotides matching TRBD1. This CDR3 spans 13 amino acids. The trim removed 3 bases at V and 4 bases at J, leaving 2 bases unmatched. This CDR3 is CASSLSGGYGYTF. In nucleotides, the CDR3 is TGTGCCAGCAGTTTGTCAGGGGGCTATGGCTACACCTTC.

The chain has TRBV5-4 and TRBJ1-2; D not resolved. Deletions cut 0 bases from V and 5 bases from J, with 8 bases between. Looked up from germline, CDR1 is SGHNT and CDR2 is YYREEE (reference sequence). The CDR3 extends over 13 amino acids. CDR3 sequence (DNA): TGTGCCAGCAGCTTGGCAAGCAAGTATGGCTACACCTTC. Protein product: CASSLASKYGYTF. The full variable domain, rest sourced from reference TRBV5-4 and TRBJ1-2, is ETGVTQSPTHLIKTRGQQVTLRCSSQSGHNTVSWYQQALGQGPQFIFQYYREEENGRGNFPPRFSGLQFPNYSSELNVNALELDDSALYLCASSLASKYGYTFGSGTRLTVV.

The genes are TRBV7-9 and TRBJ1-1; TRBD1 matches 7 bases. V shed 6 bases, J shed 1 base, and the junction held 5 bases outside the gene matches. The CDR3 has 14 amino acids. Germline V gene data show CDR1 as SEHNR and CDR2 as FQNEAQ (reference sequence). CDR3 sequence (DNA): TGTGCCAGCAGTCAACAGGGGAAGAACACTGAAGCTTTCTTT. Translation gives CASSQQGKNTEAFF.

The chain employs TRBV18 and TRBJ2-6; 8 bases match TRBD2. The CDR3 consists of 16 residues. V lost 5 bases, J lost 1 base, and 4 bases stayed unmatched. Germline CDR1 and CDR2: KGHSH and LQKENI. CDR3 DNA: TGTGCCAGCTCAGGCCGGGGGGGATCTGGGGCCAACGTCCTGACTTTC. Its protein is CASSGRGGSGANVLTF.

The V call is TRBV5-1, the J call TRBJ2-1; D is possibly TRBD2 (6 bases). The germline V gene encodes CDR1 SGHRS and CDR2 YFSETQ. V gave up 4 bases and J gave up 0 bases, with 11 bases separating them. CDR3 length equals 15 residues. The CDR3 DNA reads TGCGCCAGCAGCCCCCTAGCGAGCTCCTACAATGAGCAGTTCTTC. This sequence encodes CASSPLASSYNEQFF.

CDR3 nucleotide sequence: TGTGCCAGCACCTCCGGGGGTCAGAACAATGAGCAGTTCTTC. This codes for CASTSGGQNNEQFF. This chain joins TRBV7-3 and TRBJ2-1; weak D call: TRBD2 (6 bases). Trimming removed 7 bases at V and 5 bases at J, with 15 bases between. The CDR3 totals 14 residues. Germline V gives CDR1 SGHTA, CDR2 FQGTGA. The full variable domain, its missing parts supplied by reference TRBV7-3 and TRBJ2-1, is GAGVSQTPSNKVTEKGKYVELRCDPISGHTALYWYRQSLGQGPEFLIYFQGTGAADDSGLPNDRFFAVRPEGSVSTLKIQRTERGDSAVYLCASTSGGQNNEQFFGPGTRLTVL.

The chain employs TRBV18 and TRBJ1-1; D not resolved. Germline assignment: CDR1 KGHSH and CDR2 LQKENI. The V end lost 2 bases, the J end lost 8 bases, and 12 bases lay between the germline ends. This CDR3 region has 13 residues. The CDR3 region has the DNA TGTGCCAGCTCACCAAGCGGGCGCGAGGAAGCTTTCTTT. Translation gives CASSPSGREEAFF.

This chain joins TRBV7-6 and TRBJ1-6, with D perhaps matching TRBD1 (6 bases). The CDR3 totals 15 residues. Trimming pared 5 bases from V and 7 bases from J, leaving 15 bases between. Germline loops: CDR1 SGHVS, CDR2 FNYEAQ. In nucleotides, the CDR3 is TGTGCCAGCAGCCCACGGACAGCGCAGAATTCACCCCTCCACTTT. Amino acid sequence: CASSPRTAQNSPLHF.

Written as DNA, the CDR3 is TGTGCCAGCAGCCGCAGACTAGCAGACACCGGGGAGCTGTTTTTT. It specifies CASSRRLADTGELFF. This chain connects TRBV5-8 to TRBJ2-2; the match to TRBD2 covers 7 bases. The trim removed 4 bases at V and 3 bases at J, leaving 6 bases unmatched. Germline CDR1 is SGHTS and CDR2 is YDEGEE. This CDR3 region has 15 residues. Combining the CDR3 with reference TRBV5-8 and TRBJ2-2 gives the whole variable domain EAGVTQSPTHLIKTRGQQATLRCSPISGHTSVYWYQQALGLGLQFLLWYDEGEERNRGNFPPRFSGRQFPNYSSELNVNALELEDSALYLCASSRRLADTGELFFGEGSRLTVL.

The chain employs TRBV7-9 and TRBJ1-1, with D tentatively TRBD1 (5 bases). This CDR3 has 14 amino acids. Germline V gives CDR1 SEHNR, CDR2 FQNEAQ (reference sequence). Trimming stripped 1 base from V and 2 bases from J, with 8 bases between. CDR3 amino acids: CASSLGRGNTEAFF. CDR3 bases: TGTGCCAGCAGCTTAGGTAGGGGAAACACTGAAGCTTTCTTT.

The CDR3 bases are TGTGCCAGTACGGGTGACAGGGACTATGGCTACACCTTC. Translation gives CASTGDRDYGYTF. V gene TRBV19 combines with J gene TRBJ1-2, with 7 bases aligning to TRBD1. The CDR3 spans 13 residues. Germline V lookup: CDR1 LNHDA, CDR2 SQIVND (reference sequence). J gave up 3 bases and V 7 bases, and 5 bases lay outside the gene matches.

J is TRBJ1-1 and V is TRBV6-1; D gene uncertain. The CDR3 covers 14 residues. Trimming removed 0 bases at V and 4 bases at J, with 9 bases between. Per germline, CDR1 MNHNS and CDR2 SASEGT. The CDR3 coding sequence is TGTGCCAGCAGTGAAGCTCGAGATGGCACTGAAGCTTTCTTT. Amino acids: CASSEARDGTEAFF.